This T cell receptor beta chain originates from a study of shared clonotypes between healthy human individuals. For each subset, genomic DNA was distributed in equal portions over several immunoSEQ plates. Sorted-subset replicate PCR reactions were performed with approximately 200 ng DNA, corresponding to tens of thousands of T cell genomes. The table came from immunoSEQ multiplex PCR; TCRdb's copy has only in-frame clones and leaves some out. The top ten hold 0.057% of the sample, which has hundreds of thousands of clones, around 97% seen once. Trimming cost V 5 bases and J 7 bases, with 5 bases left between them. CDR1 and CDR2 from the germline V gene are LNHDA and SQIVND (reference sequence). The CDR3 length is 11 residues.

The gene calls are TRBV19 and TRBJ1-4; D not certain. The TCR comes from a woman in her 30s in good health. Sample: naive CD4+ T cells sorted from blood. As to subset: CD45RA+ positively selected. The CDR3 sequence: CASSPGEKLFF. The DNA of the CDR3 is TGTGCCAGTAGTCCGGGTGAAAAACTGTTTTTT.